These T cell receptor beta chains were read from a single sample in a study of blood T cell repertoires in COVID-19. The table came from immunoSEQ multiplex PCR; TCRdb's copy has only in-frame clones and leaves some out. This table holds 200,000 to 300,000 clones, roughly 91% found once. The sample consisted of PBMCs or T cells enriched from blood (not recorded which). The receptors shown here come from a woman aged 25 to 39 who had recovered from COVID-19. Each CDR3 is given with its conserved first and last residue. Each record gives: CDR3 length, D gene, V gene, clone size, J gene, CDR3 protein, CDR3 DNA. The D gene is left open where the match is weak. The size field is filled for only some rows; it gives once, few, many or a size class.

16	-	TRBV18	-	TRBJ2-6	CASSPRAGSGANVLTF	TGTGCCAGCTCACCTCGGGCGGGCTCTGGGGCCAACGTCCTGACTTTC
14	-	TRBV25-1	-	TRBJ2-1	CASMTRSGYNEQFF	TGTGCCAGCATGACGAGGTCGGGATACAATGAGCAGTTCTTC
13	-	TRBV18	-	TRBJ2-7	CASSPPSIYEQYF	TGTGCCAGCTCACCACCTTCCATCTACGAGCAGTACTTC
14	-	TRBV7-2	-	TRBJ2-2	CASSLWAGEEALFF	TGTGCCAGCAGCTTATGGGCAGGCGAGGAGGCGCTGTTTTTT
17	TRBD1	TRBV9	once	TRBJ2-3	CASSVGTRTGGTDTQYF	TGTGCCAGCAGCGTTGGAACGAGGACAGGGGGTACAGATACGCAGTATTTT
14	TRBD1	TRBV7-2	-	TRBJ1-5	CASRGTGGNQPQHF	TGTGCCAGCAGGGGAACAGGGGGGAATCAGCCCCAGCATTTT
17	TRBD2	TRBV7-2	few	TRBJ2-7	CASSFLGSGRASREQYF	TGTGCCAGCAGCTTCTTAGGTAGCGGGAGGGCCTCTCGGGAGCAGTACTTC
15	TRBD1	TRBV9	-	TRBJ2-1	CASSVDRDSYNEQFF	TGTGCCAGCAGCGTTGACAGGGACTCCTACAATGAGCAGTTCTTC
14	-	TRBV7-9	-	TRBJ1-1	CASSFLQENTEAFF	TGTGCCAGCAGCTTTCTTCAGGAGAACACTGAAGCTTTCTTT
13	-	TRBV7-2	few	TRBJ2-7	CASRGLGRLEQYF	TGTGCCAGCAGGGGCCTGGGTAGATTGGAGCAGTACTTC
15	TRBD1	TRBV27	few	TRBJ2-5	CASSPRQGARETQYF	TGTGCCAGCAGCCCCCGACAGGGGGCTCGAGAGACCCAGTACTTC
15	-	TRBV4-2	-	TRBJ2-7	CASSQDYYPFYEQYF	TGTGCCAGCAGCCAAGATTACTACCCATTCTACGAGCAGTACTTC
15	-	TRBV28	few	TRBJ1-2	CASSSLRVFLYGYTF	TGTGCCAGCAGTTCACTCAGGGTCTTTCTCTATGGCTACACCTTC
14	-	TRBV4-2	-	TRBJ2-2	CASSRQTNTGELFF	TGTGCCAGCAGCCGGCAGACGAACACCGGGGAGCTGTTTTTT
18	TRBD1	TRBV4-2	-	TRBJ2-6	CASSHRTGDSSGANVLTF	TGTGCCAGCAGCCATCGGACAGGGGATAGCTCTGGGGCCAACGTCCTGACTTTC
14	-	TRBV9	-	TRBJ2-3	CASSVAESPDTQYF	TGTGCCAGCAGCGTAGCGGAGTCCCCAGATACGCAGTATTTT